This entry is about one T cell receptor (beta chain). The CDR3 has 15 residues. The germline CDR1 and CDR2 sequences are SGHNT and YYREEE (reference sequence). V shed 5 bases, J shed 7 bases, and the junction held 9 bases outside the gene matches. The data originate from a study of identifying expanded T cells in peripheral blood. Repertoires were generated with immunoSEQ multiplex PCR, while TCRdb's copy carries only in-frame clones and drops some. This table holds fewer than 85,000 clones, 75% to 90% found once. The origin of this receptor is a person aged 18-70 years in good health. The J gene is TRBJ1-2, the V gene TRBV5-4; TRBD1 aligns across 12 bases. The sequenced sample consisted of blood. The CDR3 DNA reads as TGTGCCAGCAGTATCGGGACAGGGGGCGCCGTTGGCTACACCTTC. This codes for CASSIGTGGAVGYTF.